This passage covers 18 T cell receptor beta chains from one sample sequenced in a study of blood T cell repertoires in COVID-19. Clones were sequenced by immunoSEQ multiplex PCR, and TCRdb holds only the in-frame ones, with some missing. The data show some 460,000 clones, 87% seen once. The sequencing input was PBMCs or T cells enriched from blood (not recorded which). The receptors stem from a woman between 18 and 30 years old with acute COVID-19.

This clone has only one observation. J is TRBJ2-7 and V is TRBV6-2 or TRBV6-3, with D maybe TRBD2 (5 bases). CDR3 size: 11 residues. Germline V gives CDR1 MNHEY, CDR2 SVGEGT. V dropped 5 bases and J dropped 5 bases, with 7 bases sitting between them. The CDR3 protein is CASSRTHEQYF. The CDR3 DNA reads as TGTGCCAGCAGTCGGACTCACGAGCAGTACTTC.

The chain couples TRBV9 to TRBJ1-5; D not certain. CDR1 and CDR2 from the germline V gene are SGDLS and YYNGEE. V dropped 0 bases and J dropped 2 bases, with 12 bases sitting between them. CDR3 size: 16 residues. CDR3: CASSVATVLGNQPQHF. The DNA of the CDR3 is TGTGCCAGCAGCGTAGCTACGGTCCTGGGCAATCAGCCCCAGCATTTT. Full variable domain (remainder filled in from reference TRBV9 and TRBJ1-5): DSGVTQTPKHLITATGQRVTLRCSPRSGDLSVYWYQQSLDQGLQFLIQYYNGEERAKGNILERFSAQQFPDLHSELNLSSLELGDSALYFCASSVATVLGNQPQHFGDGTRLSIL.

The chain recombines TRBV6-5 with TRBJ1-4, with D tentatively TRBD1 (6 bases). The CDR3 contains 15 residues. V shed 5 bases and J shed 8 bases, with 18 bases lying between them. Germline assignment: CDR1 MNHEY and CDR2 SVGAGI. CDR3 region: CASSKQQGSGEKLFF. CDR3 DNA: TGTGCCAGCAGTAAACAACAGGGCTCAGGGGAAAAACTGTTTTTT.

The chain recombines TRBV7-9 with TRBJ2-7; 7 nucleotides line up with TRBD1. Trimming removed 5 bases from V and 3 bases from J; junction bases left unmatched: 10. CDR1 and CDR2 from the germline V gene are SEHNR and FQNEAQ (reference sequence). The CDR3 sequence is 15 residues long. In DNA form, the CDR3 reads TGTGCCAGCAGCGCCATGGGACAGACACTCTACGAGCAGTACTTC. It translates to CASSAMGQTLYEQYF.

V usage is TRBV5-1 and J usage is TRBJ1-1, with TRBD1 matching over 7 bases. From germline, CDR1 is SGHRS and CDR2 YFSETQ. V was pared by 5 bases and J by 4 bases, with 5 bases of the junction left unmatched. CDR3 length equals 13 residues. The CDR3 coding sequence is TGCGCCAGCAGGGGCACAGGGGTCACTGAAGCTTTCTTT. Translated, it gives CASRGTGVTEAFF.

The rearrangement links TRBV10-1 to TRBJ2-7; no clear D gene. Trimming stripped 3 bases from V and 0 bases from J, with 9 bases between. The CDR3 covers 14 residues. CDR1 is WNHNN, CDR2 SYGVQD, per germline (reference sequence). The CDR3 nucleotides read TGCGCCAGCAGTGATAAAGAGGCCTCCTACGAGCAGTACTTC. Its protein product is CASSDKEASYEQYF.

The chain uses TRBV19 and TRBJ2-3, with 9 nucleotides matching TRBD1. The CDR3 runs to 16 residues. The J segment lost 2 bases and the V segment lost 5 bases, leaving 8 bases of the junction unmatched. Looked up from germline, CDR1 is LNHDA and CDR2 is SQIVND (reference sequence). The CDR3 here is CASSSTGTGITDTQYF. DNA of the CDR3: TGTGCCAGTAGTTCTACCGGGACAGGGATCACAGATACGCAGTATTTT.

The chain employs TRBV25-1 and TRBJ1-6, with TRBD1 matching over 7 bases. Germline V gene data show CDR1 as MGHDK and CDR2 as SYGVNS. The trim removed 1 base at V and 10 bases at J, leaving 13 bases unmatched. The CDR3 spans 17 residues. CDR3 DNA: TGTGCCAGCAGTGAATCCCGGGACAGTATTATGTGGTCACCCCTCCACTTT. It yields the protein CASSESRDSIMWSPLHF.

This sequence joins TRBV7-2 and TRBJ2-7, with TRBD1 matching 9 bases. The ends lost 2 bases at V and 4 bases at J; junction bases unmatched: 6. This CDR3 has 15 amino acids. Germline values: CDR1 SGHTA, CDR2 FQGNSA. Written as DNA, the CDR3 is TGTGCCAGCAGCTTATCCGGGACAGGGCCTTACGAGCAGTACTTC. Amino acids: CASSLSGTGPYEQYF.

The rearrangement joins TRBV6-5 to TRBJ1-2; D might be TRBD1 (6 bases). Germline lookup yields CDR1 MNHEY and CDR2 SVGAGI. The CDR3 runs to 13 residues. V gave up 6 bases and J gave up 6 bases, with 14 bases separating them. The CDR3 nucleotides are TGTGCCAGCAGGCAAGTTACAGGGAATGGCTACACCTTC. Translated, it gives CASRQVTGNGYTF.

The V call is TRBV4-1, the J call TRBJ2-1; maybe TRBD2 (5 bases). Between the trimmed V and J ends, which lost 1 base and 4 bases, there was a span of 11 bases. The CDR3 runs 15 residues. Germline CDR1 and CDR2: MGHRA and YSYEKL. The CDR3 sequence: CASSQATSQYNEQFF. Written as DNA, the CDR3 is TGCGCCAGCAGCCAAGCTACTAGTCAATACAATGAGCAGTTCTTC.

This chain joins TRBV4-3 and TRBJ1-3; D is undetermined. Trimming pared 1 base from V and 0 bases from J, leaving 7 bases between. CDR3 size: 15 residues. Germline CDR1 LGHNA, CDR2 YSLEER. The CDR3 loop reads CASSQGVSSGNTIYF. In nucleotides, the CDR3 is TGCGCCAGCAGCCAAGGTGTATCCTCTGGAAACACCATATATTTT.

The rearrangement joins TRBV6-5 to TRBJ1-3; no reliable D call. Trimming pared 0 bases from V and 0 bases from J, leaving 9 bases between. The germline V gene has CDR1 MNHEY and CDR2 SVGAGI. This CDR3 spans 16 amino acids. CDR3 protein: CASSYSNSYSGNTIYF. In DNA, the CDR3 is TGTGCCAGCAGTTACTCAAACAGCTACTCTGGAAACACCATATATTTT.

The chain is built from TRBV19 and TRBJ2-1; 9 bases align to TRBD2. Germline V gives CDR1 LNHDA, CDR2 SQIVND (reference sequence). This CDR3 contains 16 residues. J was trimmed by 4 bases and V by 5 bases; bases with no gene match: 9. The CDR3, as DNA: TGTGCCAGTAGTGCCGAACCGGGACTAGCATACAATGAGCAGTTCTTC. It is translated as CASSAEPGLAYNEQFF.

As to this clone: Compared with germline, one end of the junction differs, possibly owing to a read error. This rearrangement joins TRBV5-6 to TRBJ2-7, with D perhaps matching TRBD1 (6 bases). The CDR3 runs to 14 residues. Germline V gives CDR1 SGHDT, CDR2 YYEEEE. This CDR3 reads CASRLGHFSYEQYF. The CDR3 nucleotides read TGTGCCAGCAGATTGGGACATTTCTCCTACGAGCAGTACTTC.

The chain joins TRBV10-3 to TRBJ1-1; possible D gene TRBD1, 6 bases. This CDR3 has 15 residues. V was shortened by 0 bases and J by 1 base, with 9 bases between the two germline ends. The germline CDR1 and CDR2 sequences are ENHRY and SYGVKD. CDR3 DNA: TGTGCCATCAGTGAGTCAGAGACAGGGAACACTGAAGCTTTCTTT. Its protein product is CAISESETGNTEAFF.

The V gene is TRBV6-5, the J gene TRBJ1-1; D gene uncertain. The CDR3 covers 15 residues. Trimming shortened V by 6 bases and J by 1 base, and 15 bases separated the two germline ends. Germline CDR1 is MNHEY and CDR2 is SVGAGI. The chain's CDR3 is CASRNEEASNTEAFF. DNA of the CDR3: TGTGCCAGCAGAAATGAGGAAGCATCGAACACTGAAGCTTTCTTT.

J is TRBJ2-5 and V is TRBV7-2; D call uncertain. V lost 1 base to trimming and J lost 2 bases, with 8 bases between them. Germline CDR1 is SGHTA and CDR2 is FQGNSA. This CDR3 contains 14 residues. In nucleotides, the CDR3 is TGTGCCAGCAGCTTAGTTTGGCAGCAAGAGACCCAGTACTTC. It is translated as CASSLVWQQETQYF.